This is a list of T cell receptor beta chains from one sample in a study of T cell repertoires in cytomegalovirus infection. TCRdb redid the calling of the reads with MiXCR, one entry per CDR3 protein. Counted here are roughly 990,000 distinct CDR3 sequences, about 33% occurring once; the ten biggest clones make up about an eighth. No antigens are known for them. Material: cultured CD8+ T cells from PBMCs, obtained from culture after CMV antigen stimulation. The receptors were sampled from a human donor in good health (CMV status not recorded). Some clones in this sample may be carry-over from other donors' samples. Both conserved end residues are part of each CDR3. A D gene is named only where the DNA matches it firmly. Clone sizes are given selectively: once, few, many, or a class where the clone is expanded.

>.|TRBV6-1|TRBJ1-4|14|.
CASSEDPAVEKLFF
TGTGCCAGCAGTGAAGACCCCGCGGTTGAAAAACTGTTTTTT
>.|TRBV6-2/TRBV6-3|TRBJ2-3|19|TRBD2
CASSFTAEGLAGSTDTQYF
TGTGCCAGCAGTTTCACCGCGGAAGGACTAGCGGGGAGCACAGATACGCAGTATTTT
>.|TRBV6-2/TRBV6-3|TRBJ2-3|14|.
CASSGFGSTDTQYF
TGTGCCAGCAGTGGGTTCGGTAGCACAGATACGCAGTATTTT
>many|TRBV7-9|TRBJ2-3|14|.
CASSLAVTTDTQYF
TGTGCCAGCAGCTTAGCGGTAACGACAGATACGCAGTATTTT
>few|TRBV5-5|TRBJ1-1|15|.
CASSLYPAPNTEAFF
TGTGCCAGCAGCTTGTACCCGGCCCCGAACACTGAAGCTTTCTTT
>few|TRBV6-5|TRBJ1-1|17|TRBD1
CASSYSQGWAMNTEAFF
TGTGCCAGCAGTTATTCACAGGGGTGGGCCATGAACACTGAAGCTTTCTTT
>.|TRBV29-1|TRBJ1-1|12|.
CSVQGPGTEAFF
TGCAGCGTGCAGGGGCCAGGAACTGAAGCTTTCTTT
>few|TRBV27|TRBJ2-1|16|TRBD2
CASSLAGASFYNEQFF
TGTGCCAGCTCCTTAGCGGGGGCCTCTTTTTACAATGAGCAGTTCTTC
>few|TRBV7-9|TRBJ1-4|14|.
CASSLSGEGEKLFF
TGTGCCAGCAGCCTCTCGGGCGAGGGTGAAAAACTGTTTTTT
>many|TRBV12-3/TRBV12-4|TRBJ2-3|15|TRBD1
CASSRQGRITDTQYF
TGTGCCAGCAGCCGACAGGGGAGGATCACAGATACGCAGTATTTT
>.|TRBV3-1|TRBJ1-1|17|.
CASSQDSRGLENTEAFF
TGTGCCAGCAGCCAAGATAGTCGGGGGCTGGAGAACACTGAAGCTTTCTTT
>few|TRBV27|TRBJ2-5|14|.
CASSRDPWEGTQYF
TGTGCCAGCAGTCGAGATCCCTGGGAAGGGACCCAGTACTTC
>many|TRBV7-6|TRBJ2-1|14|TRBD1
CASSSRTGVNEQFF
TGTGCCAGCAGCTCCCGGACAGGGGTCAATGAGCAGTTCTTC
>few|TRBV7-9|TRBJ2-5|13|.
CASSFRSPGHPYF
TGTGCCAGCAGCTTCCGCTCCCCGGGACATCCGTACTTC
>once|TRBV12-3/TRBV12-4|TRBJ1-1|17|TRBD1
CASRDGQGAISGTEAFF
TGTGCCAGCAGAGATGGACAGGGGGCTATATCGGGAACTGAAGCTTTCTTT
>once|TRBV4-1|TRBJ2-2|15|.
CASREDPWAAGELFF
TGCGCCAGCAGAGAGGACCCTTGGGCCGCCGGGGAGCTGTTTTTT
>.|TRBV7-9|TRBJ1-1|15|.
CASSFPLRGNTEAFF
TGTGCCAGCAGCTTCCCACTGAGAGGTAACACTGAAGCTTTCTTT
>few|TRBV7-9|TRBJ2-2|15|.
CASSLKGSSTGELFF
TGTGCCAGCAGCTTGAAGGGGTCGAGCACCGGGGAGCTGTTTTTT